Presented here are 15 T cell receptor beta chains from one specimen sequenced in a study of cytomegalovirus exposure and HLA in healthy donors. 13 Jbeta primers and 60 Vbeta primers were used for the PCR. Clones were read by immunoSEQ multiplex PCR, and TCRdb kept only the in-frame ones, dropping some. The sample has roughly 190,000 clones; roughly 73% are singletons. The sequenced sample was PBMCs. Receptor source: a female donor in good health and CMV-seronegative.

V gene TRBV5-1 combines with J gene TRBJ1-5, with 9 bases that match TRBD1. This CDR3 spans 16 amino acids. Germline V gene data show CDR1 as SGHRS and CDR2 as YFSETQ. Germline trimming cut 0 bases from V and 4 bases from J; bases unmatched to any gene: 5. The CDR3 region is CASSLDGQGPNQPQHF. CDR3 in DNA: TGCGCCAGCAGCTTGGACGGACAGGGGCCTAATCAGCCCCAGCATTTT. The complete variable domain, with remaining parts taken from reference TRBV5-1 and TRBJ1-5, reads KAGVTQTPRYLIKTRGQQVTLSCSPISGHRSVSWYQQTPGQGLQFLFEYFSETQRNKGNFPGRFSGRQFSNSRSEMNVSTLELGDSALYLCASSLDGQGPNQPQHFGDGTRLSIL.

The rearrangement links TRBV5-6 to TRBJ1-2; D unclear. The CDR3 is made up of 11 amino acids. V lost 7 bases to trimming and J lost 9 bases, with 13 bases between them. CDR1 is SGHDT, CDR2 YYEEEE, per germline. In nucleotides, the CDR3 is TGTGCCAGCCGACGAGAGGTTAGCTACACCTTC. Translation: CASRREVSYTF.

The rearrangement uses TRBV9 and TRBJ1-2; possible D gene TRBD1, 5 bases. Germline CDR1 SGDLS, CDR2 YYNGEE. The CDR3 sequence is 16 residues long. V lost 4 bases, J lost 3 bases, and 19 bases lay in between. The CDR3 loop reads CASSPRQGSFDYGYTF. DNA of the CDR3: TGTGCCAGCAGCCCGCGGCAGGGTTCTTTCGACTATGGCTACACCTTC. The variable domain in full, completed from reference TRBV9 and TRBJ1-2, reads DSGVTQTPKHLITATGQRVTLRCSPRSGDLSVYWYQQSLDQGLQFLIQYYNGEERAKGNILERFSAQQFPDLHSELNLSSLELGDSALYFCASSPRQGSFDYGYTFGSGTRLTVV.

In its sample, this clone was seen a few times. CDR3 bases: TGTGCCACCAGCAGGGGGACAGCATCCTACAATGAGCAGTTCTTC. It yields the protein CATSRGTASYNEQFF. V and J are TRBV15 and TRBJ2-1; TRBD1 agrees at 7 bases. Germline V lookup: CDR1 LNHNV, CDR2 YYDKDF (reference sequence). The CDR3 totals 15 residues. V was pared by 3 bases and J by 1 base, with 3 bases of the junction left unmatched.

The chain has TRBV9 and TRBJ1-2; a weak D match, TRBD1 (5 bases). The CDR3 runs to 15 residues. The V gene lost 6 bases and the J gene lost 2 bases, with 17 bases spanning the gap. In germline, CDR1 is SGDLS, CDR2 YYNGEE. The CDR3 nucleotides are TGTGCCAGCACACGGGAGGGGCTACTAAACTATGGCTACACCTTC. Translating it yields CASTREGLLNYGYTF.

The chain is built from TRBV5-8 and TRBJ1-5; D not certain. CDR3 length: 14 residues. V gave up 2 bases and J gave up 2 bases, with 8 bases separating them. CDR1 and CDR2 (germline): SGHTS, YDEGEE. CDR3 sequence (DNA): TGTGCCAGCAGCTTACGTCAGGGCAATCAGCCCCAGCATTTT. Its translation is CASSLRQGNQPQHF.

CDR3 sequence (DNA): TGTGCCAGCAGCATCGGGACAGGGGAAGCTTTCTTT. The encoded protein is CASSIGTGEAFF. The gene calls are TRBV7-3 and TRBJ1-1, with TRBD1 matching 9 bases. Germline V CDR1 and CDR2: SGHTA, FQGTGA. The CDR3 is 12 amino acids. Trimming at V came to 5 bases and at J to 8 bases, leaving 3 bases not matched to a gene.

The chain recombines TRBV10-1 with TRBJ1-1; TRBD1 might be the D (5 bases). Trimming shortened V by 4 bases and J by 5 bases, and 11 bases separated the two germline ends. CDR1 and CDR2 (germline): WNHNN, SYGVQD (reference sequence). The CDR3 extends over 13 amino acids. The CDR3 here is CASSVGGFTEAFF. The CDR3 bases are TGCGCCAGCAGTGTCGGGGGGTTTACTGAAGCTTTCTTT.

The V call is TRBV28, the J call TRBJ1-5; TRBD1 might be the D (5 bases). V lost 3 bases, J lost 1 base, and 19 bases lay in between. CDR1 and CDR2 from the germline V gene are MDHEN and SYDVKM. CDR3 length: 18 amino acids. The CDR3 region is CASSLGGYRLGSNQPQHF. CDR3 sequence (DNA): TGTGCCAGCAGTTTGGGGGGTTACCGCCTGGGGAGCAATCAGCCCCAGCATTTT.

The chain uses TRBV28 and TRBJ1-2; TRBD1 is a possible D gene (6 bases). CDR1 and CDR2 (germline): MDHEN, SYDVKM. The CDR3 runs 13 residues. With 6 bases removed from V and 4 bases from J, the gap between germline ends came to 12 bases. CDR3 amino acids: CASRSGGSYGYTF. In DNA form, the CDR3 reads TGTGCCAGCAGGTCTGGGGGCAGCTATGGCTACACCTTC.

V is TRBV30 and J is TRBJ2-1; the match to TRBD1 covers 9 bases. The germline V gene encodes CDR1 GTSNPN and CDR2 SVGIG (reference sequence). Trimming at V came to 5 bases and at J to 9 bases, leaving 11 bases not matched to a gene. This CDR3 contains 14 residues. The CDR3 here is CAWADRGTSGEQFF. The DNA for the CDR3 is TGTGCCTGGGCCGACAGGGGGACGTCCGGTGAGCAGTTCTTC.

This clone has only a few counts. The chain joins TRBV7-7 to TRBJ2-7, with 9 bases identical to TRBD1. The germline gives CDR1 SSHAT, CDR2 FNYEAQ (reference sequence). The ends lost 1 base at V and 5 bases at J; junction bases unmatched: 6. CDR3 length: 15 amino acids. CDR3 in amino acids: CASSLGGTGTNEQYF. The CDR3 DNA sequence: TGTGCCAGCAGCTTAGGGGGGACAGGGACGAACGAGCAGTACTTC.

The CDR3 DNA is TGTGCCAGCAGCGCCCGACAGGGGGCCACCTACGAGCAGTACTTC. This sequence encodes CASSARQGATYEQYF. V is TRBV9 and J is TRBJ2-7; 10 nucleotides line up with TRBD1. Losses at the gene ends were 3 bases for V and 2 bases for J; bases not matched to a gene: 5. The germline CDR1 and CDR2 sequences are SGDLS and YYNGEE. There are 15 residues in the CDR3.

The chain employs TRBV5-1 and TRBJ2-1; 7 nucleotides line up with TRBD2. V dropped 1 base and J dropped 5; count of bases not matched to a gene: 6. The CDR3 is made up of 15 amino acids. CDR1 is SGHRS, CDR2 YFSETQ, per germline. The CDR3: CASSLSAGVNNEQFF. In nucleotides, the CDR3 is TGCGCCAGCAGCTTGTCTGCGGGGGTGAACAATGAGCAGTTCTTC.

This clone was observed a few times. V is TRBV18 and J is TRBJ1-2; D is undetermined. The V and J ends lost 3 bases and 3 bases respectively, with 14 bases between them. Germline V gene lookup returns CDR1 KGHSH and CDR2 LQKENI. The CDR3 sequence is 15 residues long. The CDR3 nucleotides read TGTGCCAGCTCACCCTCCGGCAGAGACTACTATGGCTACACCTTC. Protein sequence: CASSPSGRDYYGYTF. Complete variable domain (other parts from reference TRBV18 and TRBJ1-2): NAGVMQNPRHLVRRRGQEARLRCSPMKGHSHVYWYRQLPEEGLKFMVYLQKENIIDESGMPKERFSAEFPKEGPSILRIQQVVRGDSAAYFCASSPSGRDYYGYTFGSGTRLTVV.